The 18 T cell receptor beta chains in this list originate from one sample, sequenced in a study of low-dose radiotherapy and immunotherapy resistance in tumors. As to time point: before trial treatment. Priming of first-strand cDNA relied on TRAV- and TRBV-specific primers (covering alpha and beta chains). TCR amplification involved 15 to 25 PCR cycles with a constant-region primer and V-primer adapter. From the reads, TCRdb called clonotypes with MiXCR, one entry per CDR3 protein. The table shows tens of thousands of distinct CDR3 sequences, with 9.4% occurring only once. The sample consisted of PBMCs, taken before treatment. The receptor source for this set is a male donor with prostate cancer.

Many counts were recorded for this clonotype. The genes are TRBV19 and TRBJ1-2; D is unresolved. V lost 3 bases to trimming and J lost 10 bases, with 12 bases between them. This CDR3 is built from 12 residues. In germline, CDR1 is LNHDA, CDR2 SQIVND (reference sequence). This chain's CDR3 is CASSMRGGDYTF. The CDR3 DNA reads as TGTGCCAGTAGTATGAGAGGTGGTGACTACACCTTC.

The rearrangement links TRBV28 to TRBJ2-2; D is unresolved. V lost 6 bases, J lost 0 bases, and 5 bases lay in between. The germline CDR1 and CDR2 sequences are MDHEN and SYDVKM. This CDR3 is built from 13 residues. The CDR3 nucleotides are TGTGCCAGCAGCACACCGAACACCGGGGAGCTGTTTTTT. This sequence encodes CASSTPNTGELFF.

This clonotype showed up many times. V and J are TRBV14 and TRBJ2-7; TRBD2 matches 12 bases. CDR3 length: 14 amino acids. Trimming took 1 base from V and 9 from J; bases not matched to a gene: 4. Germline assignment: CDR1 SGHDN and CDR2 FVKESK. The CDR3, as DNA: TGTGCCAGCAGCCAAGGACTAGCGGGAGTCGTGCAGTACTTC. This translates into CASSQGLAGVVQYF.

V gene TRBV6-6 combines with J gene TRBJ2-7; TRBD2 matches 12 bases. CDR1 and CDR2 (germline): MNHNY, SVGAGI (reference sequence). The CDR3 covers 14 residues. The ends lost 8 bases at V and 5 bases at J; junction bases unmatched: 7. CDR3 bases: TGTGCCAGCGGCACTAGCGGGAGGCGGGACGAGCAGTACTTC. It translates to CASGTSGRRDEQYF.

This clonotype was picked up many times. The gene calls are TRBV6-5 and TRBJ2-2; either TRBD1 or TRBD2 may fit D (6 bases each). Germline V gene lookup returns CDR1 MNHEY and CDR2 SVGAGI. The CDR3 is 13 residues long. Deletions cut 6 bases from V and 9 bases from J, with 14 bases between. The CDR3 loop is CASRSGEARELFF. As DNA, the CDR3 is TGTGCCAGCAGGTCAGGGGAGGCCCGGGAGCTGTTTTTT.

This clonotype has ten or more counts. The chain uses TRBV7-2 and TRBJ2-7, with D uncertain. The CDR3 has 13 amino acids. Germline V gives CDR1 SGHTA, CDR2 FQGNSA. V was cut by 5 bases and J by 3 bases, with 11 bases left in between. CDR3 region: CASSEVERYEQYF. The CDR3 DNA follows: TGTGCCAGCAGCGAGGTGGAACGCTACGAGCAGTACTTC.

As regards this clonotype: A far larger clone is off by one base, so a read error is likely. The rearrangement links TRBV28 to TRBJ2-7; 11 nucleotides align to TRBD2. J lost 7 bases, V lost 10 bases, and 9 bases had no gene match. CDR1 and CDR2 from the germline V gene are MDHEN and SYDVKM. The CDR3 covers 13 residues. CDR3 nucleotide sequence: TGTGCCACCCGACTAGCGGGGATAGGTGAGCAGTACTTC. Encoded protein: CATRLAGIGEQYF. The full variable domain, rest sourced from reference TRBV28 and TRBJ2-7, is DVKVTQSSRYLVKRTGEKVFLECVQDMDHENMFWYRQDPGLGLRLIYFSYDVKMKEKGDIPEGYSVSREKKERFSLILESASTNQTSMYLCATRLAGIGEQYFGPGTRLTVT.

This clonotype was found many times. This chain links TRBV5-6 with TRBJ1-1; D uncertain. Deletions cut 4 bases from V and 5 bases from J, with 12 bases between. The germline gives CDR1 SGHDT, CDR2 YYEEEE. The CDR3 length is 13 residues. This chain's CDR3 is CASSPTSRTEAFF. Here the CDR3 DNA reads TGTGCCAGCAGCCCGACAAGTCGGACTGAAGCTTTCTTT.

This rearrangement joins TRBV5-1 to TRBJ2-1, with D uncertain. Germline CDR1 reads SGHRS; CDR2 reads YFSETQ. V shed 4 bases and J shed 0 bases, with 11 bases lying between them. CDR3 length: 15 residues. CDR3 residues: CASSGIRTSYNEQFF. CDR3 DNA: TGCGCCAGCAGCGGCATCAGAACCTCCTACAATGAGCAGTTCTTC.

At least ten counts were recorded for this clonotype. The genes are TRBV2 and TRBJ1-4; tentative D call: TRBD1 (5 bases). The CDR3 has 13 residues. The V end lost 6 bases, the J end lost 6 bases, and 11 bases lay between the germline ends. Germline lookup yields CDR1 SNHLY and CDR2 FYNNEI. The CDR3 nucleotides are TGTGCCAGCAGAGGGGCCTCGGATGAAAAACTGTTTTTT. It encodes CASRGASDEKLFF.

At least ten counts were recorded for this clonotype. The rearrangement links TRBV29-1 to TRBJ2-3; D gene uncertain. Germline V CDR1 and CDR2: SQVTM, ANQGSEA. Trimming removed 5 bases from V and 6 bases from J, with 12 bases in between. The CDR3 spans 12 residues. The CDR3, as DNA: TGCAGCGTTATAGAGGTGTCGGATACGCAGTATTTT. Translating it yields CSVIEVSDTQYF.

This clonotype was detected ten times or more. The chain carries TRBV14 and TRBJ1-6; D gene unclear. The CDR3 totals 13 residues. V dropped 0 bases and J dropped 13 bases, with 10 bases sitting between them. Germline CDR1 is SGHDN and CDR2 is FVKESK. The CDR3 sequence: CASSQDYIAPLHF. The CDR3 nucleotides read TGTGCCAGCAGCCAAGACTATATCGCGCCCCTCCACTTT.

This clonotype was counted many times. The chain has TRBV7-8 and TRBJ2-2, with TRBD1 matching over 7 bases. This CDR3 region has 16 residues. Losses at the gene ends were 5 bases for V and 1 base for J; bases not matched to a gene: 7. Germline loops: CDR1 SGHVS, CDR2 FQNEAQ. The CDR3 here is CASSPGGQLNTGELFF. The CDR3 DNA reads TGTGCCAGCAGCCCAGGGGGACAGCTGAACACCGGGGAGCTGTTTTTT. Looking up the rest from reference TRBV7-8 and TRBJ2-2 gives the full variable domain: GAGVSQSPRYKVAKRGQDVALRCDPISGHVSLFWYQQALGQGPEFLTYFQNEAQLDKSGLPSDRFFAERPEGSVSTLKIQRTQQEDSAVYLCASSPGGQLNTGELFFGEGSRLTVL.

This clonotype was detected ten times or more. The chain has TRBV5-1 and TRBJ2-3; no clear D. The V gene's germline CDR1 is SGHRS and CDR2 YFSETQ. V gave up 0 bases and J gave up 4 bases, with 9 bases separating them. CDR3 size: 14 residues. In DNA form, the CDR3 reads TGCGCCAGCAGCTTGGTCCAGACCCCAGATACGCAGTATTTT. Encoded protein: CASSLVQTPDTQYF.

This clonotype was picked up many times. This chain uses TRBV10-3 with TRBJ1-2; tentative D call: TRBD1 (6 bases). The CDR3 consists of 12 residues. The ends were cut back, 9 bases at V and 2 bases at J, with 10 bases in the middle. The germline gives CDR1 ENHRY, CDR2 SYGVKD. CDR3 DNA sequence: TGTGCCATATCCGGGACAAACTATGGCTACACCTTC. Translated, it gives CAISGTNYGYTF.

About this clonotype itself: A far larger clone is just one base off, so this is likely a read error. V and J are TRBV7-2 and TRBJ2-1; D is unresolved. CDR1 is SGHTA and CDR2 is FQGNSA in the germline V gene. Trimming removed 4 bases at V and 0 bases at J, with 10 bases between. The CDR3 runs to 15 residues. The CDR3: CASSSGSSSYNEQFF. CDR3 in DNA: TGTGCCAGCAGCTCGGGCAGCAGCTCCTACAATGAGCAGTTCTTC.

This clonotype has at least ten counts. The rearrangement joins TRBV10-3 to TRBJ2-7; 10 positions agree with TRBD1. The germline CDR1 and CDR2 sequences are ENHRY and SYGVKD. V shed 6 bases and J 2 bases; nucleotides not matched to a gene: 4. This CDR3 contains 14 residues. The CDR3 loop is CAIRKDRGTYEQYF. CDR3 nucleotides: TGTGCCATCAGGAAGGACAGGGGGACCTACGAGCAGTACTTC.

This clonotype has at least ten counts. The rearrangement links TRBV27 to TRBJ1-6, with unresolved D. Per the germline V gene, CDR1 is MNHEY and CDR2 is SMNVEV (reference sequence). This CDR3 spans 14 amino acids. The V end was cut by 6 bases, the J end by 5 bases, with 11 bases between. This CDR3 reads CASRSWRDNSPLHF. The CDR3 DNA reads TGTGCCAGCAGATCCTGGCGGGATAATTCACCCCTCCACTTT.